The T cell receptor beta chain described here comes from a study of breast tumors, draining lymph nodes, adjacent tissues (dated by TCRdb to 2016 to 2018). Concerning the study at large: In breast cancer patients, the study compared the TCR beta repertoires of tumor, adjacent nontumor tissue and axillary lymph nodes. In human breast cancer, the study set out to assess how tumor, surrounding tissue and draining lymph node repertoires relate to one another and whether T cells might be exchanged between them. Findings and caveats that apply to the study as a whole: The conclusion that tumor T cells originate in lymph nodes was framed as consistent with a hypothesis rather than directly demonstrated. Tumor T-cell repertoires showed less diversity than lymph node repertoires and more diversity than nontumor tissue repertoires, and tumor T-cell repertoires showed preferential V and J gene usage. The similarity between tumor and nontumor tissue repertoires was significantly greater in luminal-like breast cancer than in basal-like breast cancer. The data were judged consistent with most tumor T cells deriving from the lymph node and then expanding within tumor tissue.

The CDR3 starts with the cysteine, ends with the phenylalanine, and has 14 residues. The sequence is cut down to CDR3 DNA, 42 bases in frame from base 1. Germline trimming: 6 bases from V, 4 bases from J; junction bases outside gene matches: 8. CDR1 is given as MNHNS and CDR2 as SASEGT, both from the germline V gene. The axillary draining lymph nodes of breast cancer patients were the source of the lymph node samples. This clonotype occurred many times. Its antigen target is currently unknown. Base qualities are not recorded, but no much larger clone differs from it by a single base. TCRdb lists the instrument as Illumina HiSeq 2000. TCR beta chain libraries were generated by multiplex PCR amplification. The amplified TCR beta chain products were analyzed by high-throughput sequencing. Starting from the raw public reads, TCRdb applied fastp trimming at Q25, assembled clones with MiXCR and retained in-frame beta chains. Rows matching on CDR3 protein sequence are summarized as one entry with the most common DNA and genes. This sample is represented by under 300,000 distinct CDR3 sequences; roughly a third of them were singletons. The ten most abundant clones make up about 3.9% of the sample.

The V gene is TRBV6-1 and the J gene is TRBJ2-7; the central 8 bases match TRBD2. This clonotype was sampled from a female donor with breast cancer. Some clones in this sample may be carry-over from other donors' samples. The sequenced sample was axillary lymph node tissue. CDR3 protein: CASRVAGRGYEQYF. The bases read TGTGCCAGCAGGGTAGCGGGGCGGGGGTACGAGCAGTACTTC.